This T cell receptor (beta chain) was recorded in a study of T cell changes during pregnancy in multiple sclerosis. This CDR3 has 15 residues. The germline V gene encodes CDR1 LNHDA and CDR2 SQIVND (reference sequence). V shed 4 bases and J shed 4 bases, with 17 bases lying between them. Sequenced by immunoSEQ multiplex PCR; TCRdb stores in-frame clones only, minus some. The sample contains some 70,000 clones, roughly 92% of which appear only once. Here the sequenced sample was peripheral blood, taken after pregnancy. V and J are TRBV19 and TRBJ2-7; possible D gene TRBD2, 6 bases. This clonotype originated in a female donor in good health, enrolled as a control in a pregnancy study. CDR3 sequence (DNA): TGTGCCAGTAGTAACCGCCGGGACTCAAAGTACGAGCAGTACTTC. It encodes CASSNRRDSKYEQYF.